In its sample, the clone carrying this T cell receptor (beta chain) was seen many times. MiXCR was run by TCRdb on the multiplex PCR reads, yielding one entry per CDR3 protein. This table holds 100,000 to 150,000 distinct CDR3 sequences, around 22% found once. The CDR3 is made up of 17 amino acids. The germline CDR1 and CDR2 sequences are SGHAT and FQNNGV. Germline trimming cut 4 bases from V and 0 bases from J; bases unmatched to any gene: 6. The lymph nodes were axillary draining lymph nodes from breast cancer patients. The data were obtained in a study of breast tumors, draining lymph nodes, adjacent tissues.

This rearrangement joins TRBV11-2 to TRBJ2-7, with 13 bases lining up with TRBD2. The receptor was isolated from a female donor with breast cancer. Some clones in this sample may be carry-over from other donors' samples. Source material: axillary lymph node tissue. The CDR3 here is CASSSGGTSGTSYEQYF. The CDR3 DNA follows: TGTGCCAGCAGCTCCGGGGGGACTAGCGGGACCTCCTACGAGCAGTACTTC.